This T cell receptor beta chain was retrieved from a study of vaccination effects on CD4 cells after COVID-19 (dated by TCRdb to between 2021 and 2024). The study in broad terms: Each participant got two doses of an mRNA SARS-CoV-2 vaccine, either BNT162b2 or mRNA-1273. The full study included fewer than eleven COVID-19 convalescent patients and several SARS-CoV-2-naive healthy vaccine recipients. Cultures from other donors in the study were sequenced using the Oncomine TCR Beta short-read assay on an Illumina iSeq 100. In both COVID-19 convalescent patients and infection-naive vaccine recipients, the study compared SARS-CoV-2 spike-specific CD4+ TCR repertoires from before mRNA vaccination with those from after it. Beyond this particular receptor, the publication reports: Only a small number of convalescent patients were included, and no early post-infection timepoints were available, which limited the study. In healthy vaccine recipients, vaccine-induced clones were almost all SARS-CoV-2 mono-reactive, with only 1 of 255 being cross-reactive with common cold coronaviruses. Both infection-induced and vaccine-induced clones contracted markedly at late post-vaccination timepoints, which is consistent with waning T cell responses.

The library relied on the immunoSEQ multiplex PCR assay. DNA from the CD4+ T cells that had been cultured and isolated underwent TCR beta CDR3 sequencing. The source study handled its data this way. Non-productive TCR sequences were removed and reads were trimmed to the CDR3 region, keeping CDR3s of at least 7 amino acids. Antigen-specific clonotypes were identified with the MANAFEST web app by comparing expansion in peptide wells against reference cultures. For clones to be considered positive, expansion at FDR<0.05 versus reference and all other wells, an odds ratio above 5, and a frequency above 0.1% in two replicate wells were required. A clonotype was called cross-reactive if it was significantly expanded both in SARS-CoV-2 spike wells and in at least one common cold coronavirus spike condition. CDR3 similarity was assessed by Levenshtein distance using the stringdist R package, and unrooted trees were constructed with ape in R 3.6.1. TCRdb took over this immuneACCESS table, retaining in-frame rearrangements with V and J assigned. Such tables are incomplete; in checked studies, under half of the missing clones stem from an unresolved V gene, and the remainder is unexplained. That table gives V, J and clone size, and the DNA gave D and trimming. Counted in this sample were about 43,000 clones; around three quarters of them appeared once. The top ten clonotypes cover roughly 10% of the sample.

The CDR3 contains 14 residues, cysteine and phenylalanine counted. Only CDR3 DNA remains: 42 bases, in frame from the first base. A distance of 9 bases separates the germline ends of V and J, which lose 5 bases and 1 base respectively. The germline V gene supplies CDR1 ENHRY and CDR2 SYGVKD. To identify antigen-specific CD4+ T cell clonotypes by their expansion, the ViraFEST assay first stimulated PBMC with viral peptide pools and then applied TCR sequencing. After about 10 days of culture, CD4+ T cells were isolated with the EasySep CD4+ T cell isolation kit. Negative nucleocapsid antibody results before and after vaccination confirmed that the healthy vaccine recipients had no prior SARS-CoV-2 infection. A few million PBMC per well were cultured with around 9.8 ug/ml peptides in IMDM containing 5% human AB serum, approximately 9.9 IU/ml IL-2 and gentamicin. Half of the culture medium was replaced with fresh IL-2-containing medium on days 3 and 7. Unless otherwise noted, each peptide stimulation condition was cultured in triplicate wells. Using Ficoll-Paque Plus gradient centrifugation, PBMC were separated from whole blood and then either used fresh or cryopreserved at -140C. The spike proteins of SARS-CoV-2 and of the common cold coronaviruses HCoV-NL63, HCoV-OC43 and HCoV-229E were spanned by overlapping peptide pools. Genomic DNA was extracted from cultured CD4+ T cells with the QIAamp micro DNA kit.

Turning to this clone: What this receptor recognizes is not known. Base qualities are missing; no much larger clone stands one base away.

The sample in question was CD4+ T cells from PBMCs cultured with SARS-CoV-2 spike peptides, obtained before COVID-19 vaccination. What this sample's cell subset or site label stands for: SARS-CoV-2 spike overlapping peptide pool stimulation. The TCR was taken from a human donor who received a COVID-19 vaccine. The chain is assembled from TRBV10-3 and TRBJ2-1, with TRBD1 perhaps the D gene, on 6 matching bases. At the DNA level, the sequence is TGTGCCATCAGTCCAGGGGCGTCCTACAATGAGCAGTTCTTC. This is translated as CAISPGASYNEQFF.